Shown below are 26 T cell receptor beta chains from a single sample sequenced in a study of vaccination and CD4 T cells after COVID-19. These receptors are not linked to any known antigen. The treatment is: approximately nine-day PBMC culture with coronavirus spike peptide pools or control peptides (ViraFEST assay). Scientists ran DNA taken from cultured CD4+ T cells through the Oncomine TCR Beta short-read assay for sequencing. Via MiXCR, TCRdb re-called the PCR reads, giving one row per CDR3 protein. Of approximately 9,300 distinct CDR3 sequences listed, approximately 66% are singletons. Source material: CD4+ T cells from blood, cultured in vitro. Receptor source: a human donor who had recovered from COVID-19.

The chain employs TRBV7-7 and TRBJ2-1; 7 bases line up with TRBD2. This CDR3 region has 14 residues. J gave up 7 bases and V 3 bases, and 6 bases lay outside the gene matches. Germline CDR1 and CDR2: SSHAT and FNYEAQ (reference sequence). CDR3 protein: CASSLSGVANEQFF. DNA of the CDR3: TGTGCCAGCAGCTTGAGCGGGGTAGCAAATGAGCAGTTCTTC.

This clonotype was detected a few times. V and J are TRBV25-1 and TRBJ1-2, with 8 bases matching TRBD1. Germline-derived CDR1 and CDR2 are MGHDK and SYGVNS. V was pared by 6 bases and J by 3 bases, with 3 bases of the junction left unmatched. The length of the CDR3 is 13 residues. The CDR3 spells CASSLTGDYGYTF. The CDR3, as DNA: TGTGCCAGCAGCCTGACAGGGGACTATGGCTACACCTTC.

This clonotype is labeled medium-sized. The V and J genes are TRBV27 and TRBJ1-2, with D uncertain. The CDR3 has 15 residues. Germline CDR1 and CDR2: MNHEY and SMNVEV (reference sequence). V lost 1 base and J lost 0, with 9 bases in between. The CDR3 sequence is CASSLYDGPNYGYTF. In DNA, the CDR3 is TGTGCCAGCAGTTTATATGACGGACCTAACTATGGCTACACCTTC.

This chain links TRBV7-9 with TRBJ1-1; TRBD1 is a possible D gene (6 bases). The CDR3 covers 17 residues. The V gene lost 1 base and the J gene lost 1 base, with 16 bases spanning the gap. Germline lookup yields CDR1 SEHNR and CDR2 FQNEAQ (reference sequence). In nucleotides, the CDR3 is TGTGCCAGCAGCTTAGTAGGACCACAGGGTTGGAACACTGAAGCTTTCTTT. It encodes CASSLVGPQGWNTEAFF.

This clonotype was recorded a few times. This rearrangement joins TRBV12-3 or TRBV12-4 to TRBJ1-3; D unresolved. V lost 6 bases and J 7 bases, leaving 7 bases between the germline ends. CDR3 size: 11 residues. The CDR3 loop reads CASSLMNTIYF. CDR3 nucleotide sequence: TGTGCCAGCAGCCTGATGAACACCATATATTTT.

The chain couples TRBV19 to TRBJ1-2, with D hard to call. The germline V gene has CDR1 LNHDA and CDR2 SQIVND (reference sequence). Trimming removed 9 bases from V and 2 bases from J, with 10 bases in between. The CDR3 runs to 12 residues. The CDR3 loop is CASRDRNYGYTF. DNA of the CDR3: TGTGCCAGCCGAGACCGCAACTATGGCTACACCTTC.

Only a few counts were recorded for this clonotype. The CDR3 nucleotides are TGTGCCAGCAGCTCACCGGGACTAGCGGCTCGTAACACCGGGGAGCTGTTTTTT. It encodes CASSSPGLAARNTGELFF. The chain couples TRBV7-6 to TRBJ2-2, with 11 bases fitting TRBD2. This CDR3 has 18 residues. V shed 4 bases and J 2 bases; nucleotides not matched to a gene: 9. Germline CDR1 reads SGHVS; CDR2 reads FNYEAQ.

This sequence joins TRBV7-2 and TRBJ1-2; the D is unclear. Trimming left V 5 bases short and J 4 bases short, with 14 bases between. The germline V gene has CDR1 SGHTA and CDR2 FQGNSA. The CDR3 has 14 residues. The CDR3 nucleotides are TGTGCCAGCAGCCTAGTAGGTGGAGGCTATGGCTACACCTTC. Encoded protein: CASSLVGGGYGYTF.

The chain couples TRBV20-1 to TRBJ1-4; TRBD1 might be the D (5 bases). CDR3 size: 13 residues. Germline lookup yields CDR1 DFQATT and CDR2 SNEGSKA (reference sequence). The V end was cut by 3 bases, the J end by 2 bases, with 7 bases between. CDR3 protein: CSARRDTNEKLFF. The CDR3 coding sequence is TGCAGTGCTAGGAGGGACACTAATGAAAAACTGTTTTTT.

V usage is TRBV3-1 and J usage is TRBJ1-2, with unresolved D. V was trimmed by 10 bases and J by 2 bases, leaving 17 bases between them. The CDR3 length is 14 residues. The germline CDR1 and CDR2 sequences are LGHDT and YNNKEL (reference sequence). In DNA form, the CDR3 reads TGTGCCATATCCACCAAGACTGGAAACTATGGCTACACCTTC. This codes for CAISTKTGNYGYTF.

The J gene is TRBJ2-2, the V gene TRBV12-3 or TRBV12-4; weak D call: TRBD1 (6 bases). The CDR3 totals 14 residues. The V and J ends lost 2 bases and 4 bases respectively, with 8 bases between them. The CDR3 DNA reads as TGTGCCAGCAGTTTAACAGGGACCACCGGGGAGCTGTTTTTT. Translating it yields CASSLTGTTGELFF.

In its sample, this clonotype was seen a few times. The DNA of the CDR3 is TGTGCCAGGGGGACAAAGGGACAGGGAGTTCCCTACGAGCAGTACTTC. As protein: CARGTKGQGVPYEQYF. The chain joins TRBV19 to TRBJ2-7; TRBD1 matches at 9 bases. The CDR3 spans 16 residues. V trimming: 9 bases; J trimming: 2 bases; junction bases outside the gene matches: 14. CDR1 and CDR2 from the germline V gene are LNHDA and SQIVND (reference sequence). The full variable domain, in which reference TRBV19 and TRBJ2-7 provide the parts outside the CDR3, is DGGITQSPKYLFRKEGQNVTLSCEQNLNHDAMYWYRQDPGQGLRLIYYSQIVNDFQKGDIAEGYSVSREKKESFPLTVTSAQKNPTAFYLCARGTKGQGVPYEQYFGPGTRLTVT.

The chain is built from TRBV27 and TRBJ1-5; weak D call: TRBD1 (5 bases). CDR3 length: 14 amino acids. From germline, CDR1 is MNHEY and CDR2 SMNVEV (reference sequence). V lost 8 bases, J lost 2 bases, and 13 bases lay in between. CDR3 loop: CASSWGGGNQPQHF. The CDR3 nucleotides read TGTGCCAGCTCCTGGGGAGGGGGCAATCAGCCCCAGCATTTT.

This chain's CDR3 is CASSRREGGGETQYF. Here the CDR3 DNA reads TGTGCCAGCAGCCGACGGGAGGGCGGCGGAGAGACCCAGTACTTC. The genes are TRBV7-9 and TRBJ2-5; 8 nucleotides line up with TRBD2. Germline CDR1 is SEHNR and CDR2 is FQNEAQ (reference sequence). Losses at the gene ends were 5 bases for V and 4 bases for J; bases not matched to a gene: 9. This CDR3 region has 15 residues. Full variable domain (rest looked up from reference TRBV7-9 and TRBJ2-5): DTGVSQNPRHKITKRGQNVTFRCDPISEHNRLYWYRQTLGQGPEFLTYFQNEAQLEKSRLLSDRFSAERPKGSFSTLEIQRTEQGDSAMYLCASSRREGGGETQYFGPGTRLLVL.

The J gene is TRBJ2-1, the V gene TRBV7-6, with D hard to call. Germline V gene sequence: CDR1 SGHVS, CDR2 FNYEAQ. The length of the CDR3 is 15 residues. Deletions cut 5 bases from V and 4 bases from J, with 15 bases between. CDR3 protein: CASSRSPQGYNEQFF. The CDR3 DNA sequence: TGTGCCAGCAGCCGAAGCCCCCAAGGATACAATGAGCAGTTCTTC.

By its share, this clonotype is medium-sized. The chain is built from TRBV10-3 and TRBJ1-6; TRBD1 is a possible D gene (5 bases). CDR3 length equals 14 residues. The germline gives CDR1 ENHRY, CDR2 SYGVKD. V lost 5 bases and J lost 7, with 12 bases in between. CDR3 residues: CAISPGRMNSPLHF. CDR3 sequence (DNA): TGTGCCATCAGTCCGGGACGGATGAATTCACCCCTCCACTTT.

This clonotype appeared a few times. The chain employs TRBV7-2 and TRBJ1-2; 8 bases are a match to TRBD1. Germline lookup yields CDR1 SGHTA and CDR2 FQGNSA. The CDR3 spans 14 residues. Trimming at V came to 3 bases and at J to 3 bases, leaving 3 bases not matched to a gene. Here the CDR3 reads CASSLTGVDYGYTF. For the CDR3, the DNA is TGTGCCAGCAGCTTGACAGGGGTCGACTATGGCTACACCTTC.

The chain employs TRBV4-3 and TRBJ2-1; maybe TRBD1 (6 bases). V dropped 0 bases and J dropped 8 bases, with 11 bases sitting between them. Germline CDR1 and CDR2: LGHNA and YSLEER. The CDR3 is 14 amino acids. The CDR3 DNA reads TGCGCCAGCAGCCAAGATTGGGGGCGTGATGAGCAGTTCTTC. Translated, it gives CASSQDWGRDEQFF.

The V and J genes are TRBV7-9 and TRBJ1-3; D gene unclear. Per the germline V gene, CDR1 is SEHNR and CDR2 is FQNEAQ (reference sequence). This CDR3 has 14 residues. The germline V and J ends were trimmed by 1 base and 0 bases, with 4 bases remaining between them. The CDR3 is CASSLGISGNTIYF. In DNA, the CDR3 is TGTGCCAGCAGCTTAGGCATCTCTGGAAACACCATATATTTT.

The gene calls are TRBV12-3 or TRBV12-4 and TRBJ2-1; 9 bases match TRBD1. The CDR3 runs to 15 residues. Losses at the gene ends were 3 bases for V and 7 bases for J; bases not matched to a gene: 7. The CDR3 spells CASSLGDRVLNEQFF. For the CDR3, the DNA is TGTGCCAGCAGTTTGGGGGACAGGGTTCTAAATGAGCAGTTCTTC.

CDR3 amino acids: CASSLGPSPRNTIYF. In DNA form, the CDR3 reads TGTGCCAGCAGCTTGGGCCCCTCGCCTCGAAACACCATATATTTT. The rearrangement uses TRBV7-3 and TRBJ1-3; D not resolved. The CDR3 sequence is 15 residues long. Trimming stripped 3 bases from V and 5 bases from J, with 14 bases between. The germline CDR1 and CDR2 sequences are SGHTA and FQGTGA. Supplemented by reference TRBV7-3 and TRBJ1-3, the full variable domain reads GAGVSQTPSNKVTEKGKYVELRCDPISGHTALYWYRQSLGQGPEFLIYFQGTGAADDSGLPNDRFFAVRPEGSVSTLKIQRTERGDSAVYLCASSLGPSPRNTIYFGEGSWLTVV.

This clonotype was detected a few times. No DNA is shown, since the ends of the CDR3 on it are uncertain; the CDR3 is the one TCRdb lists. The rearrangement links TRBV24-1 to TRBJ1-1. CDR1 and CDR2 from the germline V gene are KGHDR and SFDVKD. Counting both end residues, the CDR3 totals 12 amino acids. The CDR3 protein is CATSDFRGEAFF.

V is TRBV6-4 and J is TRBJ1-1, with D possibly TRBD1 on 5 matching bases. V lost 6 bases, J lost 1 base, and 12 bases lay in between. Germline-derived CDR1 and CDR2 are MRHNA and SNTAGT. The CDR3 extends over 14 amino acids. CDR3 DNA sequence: TGTGCCAGCAGGGACGACAGTTCGAACACTGAAGCTTTCTTT. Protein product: CASRDDSSNTEAFF.

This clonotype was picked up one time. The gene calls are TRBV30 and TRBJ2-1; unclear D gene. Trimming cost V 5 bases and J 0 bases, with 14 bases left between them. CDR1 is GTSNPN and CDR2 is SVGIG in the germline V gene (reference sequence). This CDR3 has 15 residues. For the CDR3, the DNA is TGTGCCTGGGGCCGAGGAGCCGCCTCCTACAATGAGCAGTTCTTC. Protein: CAWGRGAASYNEQFF.

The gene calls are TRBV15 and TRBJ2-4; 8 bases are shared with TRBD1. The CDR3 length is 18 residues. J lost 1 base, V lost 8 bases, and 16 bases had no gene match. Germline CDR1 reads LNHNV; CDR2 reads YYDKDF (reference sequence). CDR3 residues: CATSGARGQLWAKNIQYF. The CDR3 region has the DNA TGTGCCACCTCAGGGGCCAGGGGGCAATTATGGGCCAAAAACATTCAGTACTTC.

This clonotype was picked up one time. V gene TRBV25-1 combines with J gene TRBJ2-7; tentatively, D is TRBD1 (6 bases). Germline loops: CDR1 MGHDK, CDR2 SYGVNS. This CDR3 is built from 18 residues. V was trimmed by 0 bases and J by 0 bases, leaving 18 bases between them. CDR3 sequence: CASSEYGWQGRNSYEQYF. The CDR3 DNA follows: TGTGCCAGCAGTGAATACGGGTGGCAGGGGCGAAACTCCTACGAGCAGTACTTC.